Listed below are T cell receptor beta chains from one sample, sequenced in a study of blood T cells in healthy people across ages. TCRdb independently ran MiXCR on the 5' RACE reads; one entry per CDR3 protein. Of 600,000 to 900,000 distinct CDR3 sequences listed, about a quarter are singletons. This sample also belongs to another study, concerning T cells of mothers and their children.

The sample consisted of blood. The origin of the receptors is a boy aged 5-17 years in good health. Each CDR3 is given with its conserved first and last residue.

v_call	cdr3_aa
TRBV20-1	CSALSSADTQYF
TRBV6-6	CASGWIGAGGELFF
TRBV10-2	CASSVGGDVQPQHF
TRBV29-1	CSVEGGNGYTF
TRBV5-1	CASSSGQGTYEQYF
TRBV6-5	CASRLRPGSIQYF
TRBV7-9	CASRQLTGISNEQYF
TRBV3-1	CASSPRTGASGYTF
TRBV11-2	CASSFSGPNTEAFF
TRBV7-9	CASILDGGSYNEQFF
TRBV7-9	CASSLVQSWETQYF
TRBV11-1	CASSTGRLQETQYF
TRBV29-1	CSVETMGQENTGELFF
TRBV6-1	CASIVWDGAQYF
TRBV5-4	CASSLGPTSYQQYF
TRBV29-1	CSDTRGGSTDTQYF
TRBV12-3/TRBV12-4	CASSLRRDTQYF
TRBV12-3/TRBV12-4	CASSSGLAATLQETQYF
TRBV14	CASSQYGAGELFF
TRBV2	CASSEQGGPSTDTRYF
TRBV10-3	CATTAEYEQYF
TRBV6-6	CASLGGNWALHF
TRBV10-3	CAISRGDANTGELFF
TRBV7-6	CASSLLGWQGARLGANVLTF
TRBV12-3/TRBV12-4	CASSLQGVREKLFF
TRBV10-3	CATTERGGMETQYF
TRBV24-1	CATSDIRTSGGLSTDTQYF
TRBV4-1	CASSQSASGGSSRSTDTQYF
TRBV7-9	CASSLPSSQSGYTF
TRBV6-1	CASTRGGTVSTEAFF
TRBV12-3/TRBV12-4	CASKSSYNSPLHF
TRBV20-1	CSAPNIGKLFF
TRBV7-3	CASSLGTGRSYNEQFF
TRBV12-3/TRBV12-4	CASSFRQGGGYTF
TRBV7-2	CASSSGQGLDYTF
TRBV12-3/TRBV12-4	CASSRTTGAGANVLTF
TRBV7-3	CATADGPQETQYF
TRBV5-1	CASSIKGQHTGELFF
TRBV6-2/TRBV6-3	CASRPDSWGRNYEQYF
TRBV28	CASSLNSPHTIYF
TRBV20-1	CSARSGAETQYF
TRBV5-1	CASSLTGDENTF
TRBV12-3/TRBV12-4	CASSFMGGNQPQHF
TRBV3-1	CASSQDSVGNTQYF
TRBV7-6	CATEHGRAGTQYF
TRBV7-9	CASSSSGGPNEQFF
TRBV24-1	CATSRAPEETQYF
TRBV5-1	CASSPRDRGQGTEAFF
TRBV28	CASNLDSYEQYF
TRBV20-1	CSATPWERGVYF
TRBV11-2	CASSLGLTDSTYNEQFF
TRBV28	CASRLSSSYNSPLHF
TRBV2	CASSYTTTNEKLFF
TRBV10-3	CAISVERGEDTQYF